The source of this T cell receptor beta chain is a study of tumor-infiltrating lymphocytes in primary liver carcinoma. Whole-study context: Participating patients were men and women between 30 and 69 years old.

The study's findings and limits: Overlap between tumor regions exceeded overlap of tumor with adjacent tissue or blood.

From roughly 0.5 ug total RNA, TCR beta cDNA was generated with a primer in the constant region. Slightly modified ARM-PCR, run as three nested multiplex PCR rounds, produced the TCR beta libraries. Amplification in the first two PCR rounds was performed using TRBV1-TRBV30 forward primers and a C-beta reverse primer for 10 cycles each. TCRdb itself ran the multiplex PCR reads through MiXCR, one entry per CDR3 protein. The sample records some 20,000 distinct CDR3 sequences, 60% to 80% being singletons. This clonotype was counted a few times. No antigen is known for it. The CDR3 contains 18 residues. CDR1 and CDR2 from the germline V gene are LGHNA and YSLEER. Co-extraction of both nucleic acids (RNA and DNA) used about 18-34 mg of unsorted bulk tissue. Every tumor sample analyzed contained over 85% viable tumor cells.

The chain couples TRBV4-3 to TRBJ2-7, with 7 bases aligning to TRBD2. Material: liver tumor tissue from sampling region 4. Sample subset: tumor region T4, right-lateral pole. This clonotype was obtained from a young woman with primary liver carcinoma and hepatitis B virus infection. The chain's CDR3 is CTSSQAVTGGHISYEQYF. For the CDR3, the DNA is TGCACTAGCAGCCAAGCTGTGACGGGGGGTCACATTAGCTATGAGCAGTACTTC.